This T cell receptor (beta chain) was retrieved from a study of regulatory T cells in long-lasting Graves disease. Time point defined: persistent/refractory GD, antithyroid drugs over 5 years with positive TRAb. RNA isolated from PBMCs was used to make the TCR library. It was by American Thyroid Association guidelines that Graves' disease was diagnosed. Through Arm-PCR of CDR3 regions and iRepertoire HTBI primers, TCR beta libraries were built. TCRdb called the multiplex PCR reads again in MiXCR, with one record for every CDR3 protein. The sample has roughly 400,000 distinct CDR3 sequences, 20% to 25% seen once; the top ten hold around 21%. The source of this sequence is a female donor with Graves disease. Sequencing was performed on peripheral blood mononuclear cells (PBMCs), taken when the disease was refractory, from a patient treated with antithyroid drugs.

This CDR3 reads CASRMGQGNEQYF. The DNA of the CDR3 is TGTGCCAGCAGGATGGGACAGGGGAACGAGCAGTACTTC. The chain carries TRBV12-3 or TRBV12-4 and TRBJ2-7; 10 nucleotides line up with TRBD1. V lost 6 bases, J lost 5 bases, and 4 bases stayed unmatched. This CDR3 spans 13 amino acids.